Shown below are 6 T cell receptor beta chains from a single sample sequenced in a study of T cells in localized non-small cell lung cancer. Libraries were prepared by immunoSEQ multiplex PCR; TCRdb keeps only in-frame clonotypes and omits some of them. The sample lists over 50,000 clones, 75% to 90% occurring once. Material: peripheral blood, obtained before any cancer treatment. The receptors stem from a woman aged 35-70 years with stage I lung adenocarcinoma.

V and J are TRBV4-3 and TRBJ1-5, with 7 bases identical to TRBD1. The CDR3 contains 16 residues. V dropped 0 bases and J dropped 1; count of bases not matched to a gene: 3. Germline V gene lookup returns CDR1 LGHNA and CDR2 YSLEER. CDR3 sequence reads: CASSQDRQGSNQPQHF. In nucleotides, the CDR3 is TGCGCCAGCAGCCAAGATCGACAGGGCAGCAATCAGCCCCAGCATTTT.

This clone appeared a single time. V gene TRBV27 combines with J gene TRBJ2-5, with D perhaps matching TRBD2 (6 bases). The V end was cut by 3 bases, the J end by 7 bases, with 12 bases between. CDR3 size: 13 residues. CDR1 and CDR2 from the germline V gene are MNHEY and SMNVEV (reference sequence). CDR3 in amino acids: CASSFGGTGTQYF. CDR3 coding DNA: TGTGCCAGCAGTTTTGGGGGGACGGGGACCCAGTACTTC.

This clone occurred once. This chain uses TRBV9 with TRBJ2-5; tentatively, D is TRBD2 (7 bases). Germline V gene sequence: CDR1 SGDLS, CDR2 YYNGEE. Trimming took off 0 bases at V and 5 bases at J, with 14 bases between the two ends. This CDR3 is 15 amino acids long. CDR3: CASSVAGGVGETQYF. CDR3 in DNA: TGTGCCAGCAGCGTAGCGGGGGGCGTCGGGGAGACCCAGTACTTC.

The genes are TRBV19 and TRBJ2-3, with a possible D match to TRBD1 (5 bases). The germline V gene has CDR1 LNHDA and CDR2 SQIVND (reference sequence). V was shortened by 5 bases and J by 2 bases, with 8 bases between the two germline ends. The length of the CDR3 is 13 residues. The CDR3, as DNA: TGTGCCAGTAGTGTGGGGCCCACAGATACGCAGTATTTT. Amino acid sequence: CASSVGPTDTQYF.

The chain links TRBV28 to TRBJ1-2; D call uncertain. Germline V gene lookup returns CDR1 MDHEN and CDR2 SYDVKM. V was trimmed by 7 bases and J by 5 bases, leaving 17 bases between them. The CDR3 runs to 14 residues. This CDR3 reads CASILNRVGYGYTF. The CDR3 DNA reads TGTGCCAGCATCCTAAATCGGGTGGGGTATGGCTACACCTTC.

The genes are TRBV7-9 and TRBJ1-4; no clear D gene. Germline CDR1 SEHNR, CDR2 FQNEAQ (reference sequence). The germline V and J ends were trimmed by 3 bases and 5 bases, with 7 bases remaining between them. This CDR3 has 13 residues. The CDR3 reads CASSFYGNEKLFF. In DNA form, the CDR3 reads TGTGCCAGCAGCTTTTACGGGAATGAAAAACTGTTTTTT.